This TCR beta chain originates from a study of T cells in Graves' hyperthyroidism and ophthalmopathy. This clonotype was counted ten times or more. Using RNA transcripts as the source, TCR beta CDR3 regions were amplified. Researchers ran a first-round RT-PCR on the TCR CDR3 using the HTBI primer set. Via MiXCR, TCRdb re-called the multiplex PCR reads, giving one row per CDR3 protein. The sample lists hundreds of thousands of distinct CDR3 sequences, about 16% occurring once. This CDR3 comprises 14 residues. CDR1 is PRHDT, CDR2 FYEKMQ, per germline (reference sequence). V was clipped by 5 bases and J by 2 bases, with 11 bases between them.

The sample was blood. J is TRBJ2-3 and V is TRBV13; D might be TRBD1 (5 bases). This TCR derives from a woman aged 25 to 39 with Graves' hyperthyroidism. The CDR3 reads CASSRGHTTDTQYF. In DNA, the CDR3 is TGTGCCAGCAGCCGCGGACATACCACAGATACGCAGTATTTT.